A selection of T cell receptor beta chains follows, all from one sample in a study of tumor-infiltrating lymphocytes in primary liver carcinoma. MiXCR was run by TCRdb on the multiplex PCR reads, yielding one entry per CDR3 protein. The sample records some 110,000 distinct CDR3 sequences, roughly 80% being singletons. Sequencing was carried out using liver tumor tissue from sampling region 3. The receptors stem from a man aged 40-49 years with primary liver carcinoma and hepatitis B virus infection. Each CDR3 is given with its conserved first and last residue. The D gene is left open where the match is weak. Clone size is stated in some rows and not others, as once, few, many or a class when expanded.

j_gene	abundance	v_gene	d_gene	CDR3aa	CDR3nt
TRBJ1-2	-	TRBV11-2	-	CASSFCGFYGYTF	TGTGCCAGTAGCTTTTGTGGTTTCTATGGCTACACCTTC
TRBJ2-2	-	TRBV5-5	-	CASSLRGLGANNGELFF	TGTGCCAGCAGCTTGCGAGGGTTGGGCGCGAACAACGGGGAGCTGTTTTTC
TRBJ1-1	-	TRBV29-1	-	CSGAPGWSMNTEAFF	TGCAGCGGTGCCCCAGGGTGGAGCATGAACACTGAAGCTTTCTTT
TRBJ2-3	-	TRBV11-1	-	CASSPSPEVDTQYF	TGTGCCAGTAGCCCATCCCCTGAAGTAGATACGCAGTATTTT
TRBJ2-6	-	TRBV6-1	-	CANSARRVRFSGANVLTF	TGTGCCAACAGTGCCAGACGGGTGCGATTCTCTGGGGCCAACGTCCTGACTTTC
TRBJ2-2	-	TRBV4-2	-	CASSPERYTGELFF	TGTGCCAGCAGCCCGGAACGTTACACCGGGGAGTTGTTTTTT
TRBJ2-1	many	TRBV29-1	-	CSVVWATNEQFF	TGCAGCGTTGTTTGGGCTACCAATGAGCAGTTCTTC
TRBJ2-5	-	TRBV20-1	TRBD2	CSAPGGGETQYF	TGCAGTGCTCCGGGAGGTGGGGAGACCCAGTACTTC
TRBJ2-7	-	TRBV21-1	-	CASSKESGGGGVDEQYF	TGTGCCAGCAGCAAAGAAAGTGGTGGAGGAGGGGTAGACGAGCAGTACTTC
TRBJ2-3	once	TRBV7-8	TRBD2	CASSSPETSVRSTHYF	TGTGCCAGCAGCTCCCCCGAGACTAGCGTGAGGAGTACGCACTATTTT